The 23 T cell receptor beta chains reported below all come from one sample, sequenced in a study of shared clonotypes between healthy human individuals. Profiling relied on immunoSEQ multiplex PCR, and the TCRdb table lists in-frame clones only, not all of them. The data contain roughly 530,000 clones, around 96% of them singletons. Sequencing used naive CD4+ T cells sorted from blood. The subset is: CD45RA+ positively selected. These receptors were collected from a woman in her 30s in good health.

This chain uses TRBV7-2 with TRBJ2-1; possible D gene TRBD2, 6 bases. Germline V gene data show CDR1 as SGHTA and CDR2 as FQGNSA. V gave up 5 bases and J gave up 8 bases, with 13 bases separating them. The CDR3 is 13 amino acids. The CDR3 reads CASSPGRMDEQFF. The CDR3 nucleotides read TGTGCCAGCAGCCCCGGGAGAATGGATGAGCAGTTCTTC.

The rearrangement joins TRBV28 to TRBJ1-2; D call uncertain. From germline, CDR1 is MDHEN and CDR2 SYDVKM. The CDR3 contains 14 residues. Trimming removed 4 bases from V and 4 bases from J, with 13 bases in between. CDR3 protein: CASSSDGVSYGYTF. The CDR3 nucleotides read TGTGCCAGCAGTTCTGATGGGGTTTCCTATGGCTACACCTTC.

The CDR3 bases are TGCGCCAGCGGTAGGGGATCAGGCAGGGATACGCAGTATTTT. Translation gives CASGRGSGRDTQYF. The V call is TRBV4-1, the J call TRBJ2-3; D perhaps matches TRBD1 (5 bases). Trimming took off 8 bases at V and 6 bases at J, with 18 bases between the two ends. CDR1 and CDR2 from the germline V gene are MGHRA and YSYEKL. The length of the CDR3 is 14 residues.

This chain links TRBV5-1 with TRBJ2-7, with TRBD2 matching 8 bases. Germline V gene data show CDR1 as SGHRS and CDR2 as YFSETQ. The V and J ends lost 3 bases and 2 bases, in that order; junction bases with no gene match: 10. This CDR3 is built from 16 residues. The CDR3 bases are TGCGCCAGCAGCTCCGGGACTAGGGGTGTTGCCTACGAGCAGTACTTC. Amino acids: CASSSGTRGVAYEQYF.

J is TRBJ2-6 and V is TRBV7-9; D could derive from TRBD1 or TRBD2 (5 bases each). Deletions cut 4 bases from V and 1 base from J, with 11 bases between. Germline-derived CDR1 and CDR2 are SEHNR and FQNEAQ (reference sequence). The CDR3 consists of 16 residues. The DNA of the CDR3 is TGTGCCAGCAGCTGGGACCTAGGATCTGGGGCCAACGTCCTGACTTTC. Protein product: CASSWDLGSGANVLTF.

A word on this clone: Other DNA sequences in the sample encode the same CDR3. This chain joins TRBV5-1 and TRBJ2-1, with a possible D match to TRBD2 (6 bases). Germline assignment: CDR1 SGHRS and CDR2 YFSETQ. The V and J ends lost 0 bases and 0 bases respectively, with 7 bases between them. The length of the CDR3 is 15 residues. The CDR3 nucleotides read TGCGCCAGCAGCTTGGGGGAGGACTCCTACAATGAGCAGTTCTTC. Translation gives CASSLGEDSYNEQFF.

V is TRBV6-6 and J is TRBJ1-6; a weak D match, TRBD1 (6 bases). Germline lookup yields CDR1 MNHNY and CDR2 SVGAGI (reference sequence). Trimming removed 5 bases from V and 10 bases from J, with 12 bases in between. This CDR3 is built from 13 residues. The CDR3 DNA sequence: TGTGCCAGCAGTAGGGGGGTCTGGTCACCCCTCCACTTT. Protein: CASSRGVWSPLHF.

The CDR3 bases are TGTGCCACCAGCGCCCGGACTAGCGTGCTCAATGAGCAGTTCTTC. Translating it yields CATSARTSVLNEQFF. V and J are TRBV15 and TRBJ2-1, with 9 bases matching TRBD2. This CDR3 is built from 15 residues. The germline V gene has CDR1 LNHNV and CDR2 YYDKDF (reference sequence). With V trimmed by 5 bases and J by 6 bases, 8 bases remained unmatched. Based on the CDR3 plus reference TRBV15 and TRBJ2-1, the full variable domain is DAMVIQNPRYQVTQFGKPVTLSCSQTLNHNVMYWYQQKSSQAPKLLFHYYDKDFNNEADTPDNFQSRRPNTSFCFLDIRSPGLGDTAMYLCATSARTSVLNEQFFGPGTRLTVL.

The chain has TRBV6-1 and TRBJ2-7, with D tentatively TRBD1 (5 bases). This CDR3 region has 14 residues. V gave up 3 bases and J gave up 3 bases, with 12 bases separating them. CDR1 MNHNS and CDR2 SASEGT come from the germline V gene. The CDR3 DNA reads TGTGCCAGCAGTGACCAGGGTAGGGGCTACGAGCAGTACTTC. This sequence encodes CASSDQGRGYEQYF.

The chain is built from TRBV28 and TRBJ2-2; weak D call: TRBD1 (6 bases). Germline V gene lookup returns CDR1 MDHEN and CDR2 SYDVKM. The CDR3 has 16 amino acids. V lost 5 bases, J lost 6 bases, and 19 bases lay in between. The CDR3 DNA is TGTGCCAGCAGTACCCTTTGGGGGCGAGTAGCCGGGGAGCTGTTTTTT. The encoded protein is CASSTLWGRVAGELFF.

This clone has a single count. This sequence joins TRBV19 and TRBJ1-4, with TRBD1 matching over 8 bases. J lost 2 bases, V lost 6 bases, and 2 bases had no gene match. The germline V gene has CDR1 LNHDA and CDR2 SQIVND (reference sequence). CDR3 length equals 14 residues. In DNA, the CDR3 is TGTGCCAGTAGGGGACAGGCTACTAATGAAAAACTGTTTTTT. It translates to CASRGQATNEKLFF. Full variable domain (remainder filled in from reference TRBV19 and TRBJ1-4): DGGITQSPKYLFRKEGQNVTLSCEQNLNHDAMYWYRQDPGQGLRLIYYSQIVNDFQKGDIAEGYSVSREKKESFPLTVTSAQKNPTAFYLCASRGQATNEKLFFGSGTQLSVL.

The V gene is TRBV7-2, the J gene TRBJ2-5, with D possibly matching TRBD2 (5 bases). The CDR3 is 16 residues long. Germline V gene sequence: CDR1 SGHTA, CDR2 FQGNSA. Trimming took off 5 bases at V and 7 bases at J, with 23 bases between the two ends. The chain's CDR3 is CASSLSTVVGVGTQYF. The CDR3 DNA is TGTGCCAGCAGCCTCTCTACGGTGGTGGGAGTGGGGACCCAGTACTTC.

A single count supports this clone. This CDR3 reads CASSLLVTGTAGTEAFF. CDR3 DNA sequence: TGTGCCAGCAGCTTGCTGGTGACAGGGACCGCTGGCACTGAAGCTTTCTTT. The V gene is TRBV5-4, the J gene TRBJ1-1; 7 nucleotides match TRBD1. The CDR3 length is 17 residues. The germline gives CDR1 SGHNT, CDR2 YYREEE (reference sequence). V dropped 1 base and J dropped 4; count of bases not matched to a gene: 13.

This chain joins TRBV28 and TRBJ2-1, with D tentatively TRBD2 (6 bases). With 3 bases removed from V and 4 bases from J, the gap between germline ends came to 13 bases. The CDR3 length is 15 residues. Germline CDR1 and CDR2: MDHEN and SYDVKM. The CDR3, as DNA: TGTGCCAGCAGTTTGAGGGGACTGGCATACAATGAGCAGTTCTTC. It yields the protein CASSLRGLAYNEQFF.

The chain links TRBV15 to TRBJ2-1; TRBD2 matches at 12 bases. With 2 bases clipped from V and 5 bases from J, the junction kept 7 bases outside the gene matches. This CDR3 region has 17 residues. Germline CDR1 and CDR2: LNHNV and YYDKDF (reference sequence). CDR3: CATSRNPGLAGNNEQFF. In DNA form, the CDR3 reads TGTGCCACCAGCAGAAACCCGGGACTAGCGGGTAACAATGAGCAGTTCTTC.

The DNA of the CDR3 is TGTGCCAGCAGCTTGGGGGGAGAAAACACTGAAGCTTTCTTT. It is translated as CASSLGGENTEAFF. The V call is TRBV5-6, the J call TRBJ1-1; no reliable D call. CDR1 is SGHDT and CDR2 is YYEEEE in the germline V gene. Trimming removed 0 bases from V and 2 bases from J, with 8 bases in between. This CDR3 has 14 amino acids.

V is TRBV5-5 and J is TRBJ1-1; 7 bases match TRBD1. Germline V CDR1 and CDR2: SGHKS, YYEKEE (reference sequence). J gave up 2 bases and V 3 bases, and 10 bases lay outside the gene matches. The CDR3 contains 16 residues. The CDR3 region is CASSWAGGTANTEAFF. The CDR3 DNA reads as TGTGCCAGCAGCTGGGCGGGGGGGACAGCAAACACTGAAGCTTTCTTT.

The J gene is TRBJ1-1, the V gene TRBV29-1; D is unclear. The ends were cut back, 4 bases at V and 1 base at J, with 7 bases in the middle. The CDR3 has 12 residues. CDR1 is SQVTM, CDR2 ANQGSEA, per germline. Here the CDR3 reads CSVGVANTEAFF. In DNA form, the CDR3 reads TGCAGCGTTGGGGTAGCGAACACTGAAGCTTTCTTT.

The gene calls are TRBV2 and TRBJ2-1; 14 bases map to TRBD2. The CDR3 is made up of 15 amino acids. The germline gives CDR1 SNHLY, CDR2 FYNNEI. Trimming cost V 6 bases and J 10 bases; bases outside gene matches: 8. Here the CDR3 reads CASSGPGLAGVEQFF. The CDR3 DNA reads as TGTGCCAGCAGCGGGCCGGGACTAGCGGGAGTCGAGCAGTTCTTC.

CDR3 coding DNA: TGTGCCAGCAGCTTGGCCGCGCGGGCGAGTTACGAGCAGTACTTC. Its protein product is CASSLAARASYEQYF. The chain recombines TRBV5-4 with TRBJ2-7, with D perhaps matching TRBD2 (5 bases). Germline assignment: CDR1 SGHNT and CDR2 YYREEE (reference sequence). Trimming took off 0 bases at V and 4 bases at J, with 14 bases between the two ends. The CDR3 runs 15 residues.

The gene calls are TRBV30 and TRBJ1-1, with D perhaps matching TRBD1 (6 bases). The V end was cut by 3 bases, the J end by 8 bases, with 13 bases between. The germline V gene has CDR1 GTSNPN and CDR2 SVGIG (reference sequence). The CDR3 totals 12 residues. The CDR3 protein is CAWRTQGREAFF. In nucleotides, the CDR3 is TGTGCCTGGAGGACACAGGGAAGGGAAGCTTTCTTT.

J is TRBJ1-4 and V is TRBV28; D is ambiguous. There are 15 residues in the CDR3. Germline CDR1 is MDHEN and CDR2 is SYDVKM. V shed 4 bases and J shed 0 bases, with 9 bases lying between them. The CDR3 DNA follows: TGTGCCAGCAGTTCTCCGGGCCCAACTAATGAAAAACTGTTTTTT. Residues: CASSSPGPTNEKLFF.

The chain couples TRBV6-5 to TRBJ2-1; weak D call: TRBD2 (5 bases). Between the trimmed V and J ends, which lost 5 bases and 1 base, there was a span of 12 bases. This CDR3 has 15 residues. Germline CDR1 is MNHEY and CDR2 is SVGAGI. Here the CDR3 reads CASSRSELSYNEQFF. CDR3 nucleotides: TGTGCCAGCAGTCGTAGCGAGCTATCCTACAATGAGCAGTTCTTC.